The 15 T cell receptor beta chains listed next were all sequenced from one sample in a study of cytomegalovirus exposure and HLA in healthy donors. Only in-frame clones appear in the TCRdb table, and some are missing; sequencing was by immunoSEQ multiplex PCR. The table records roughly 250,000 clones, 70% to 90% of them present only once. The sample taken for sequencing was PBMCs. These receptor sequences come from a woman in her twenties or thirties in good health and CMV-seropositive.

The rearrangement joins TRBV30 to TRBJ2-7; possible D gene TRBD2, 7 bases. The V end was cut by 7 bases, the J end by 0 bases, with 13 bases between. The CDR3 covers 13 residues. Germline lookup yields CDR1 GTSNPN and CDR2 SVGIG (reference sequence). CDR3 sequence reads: CASGGRASYEQYF. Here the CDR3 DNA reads TGTGCCTCCGGGGGGCGGGCCTCCTACGAGCAGTACTTC.

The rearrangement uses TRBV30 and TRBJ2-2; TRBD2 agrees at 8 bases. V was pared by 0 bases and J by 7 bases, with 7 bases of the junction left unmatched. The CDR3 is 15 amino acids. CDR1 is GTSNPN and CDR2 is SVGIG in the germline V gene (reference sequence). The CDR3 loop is CAWSVSGRSGGELFF. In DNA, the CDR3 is TGTGCCTGGAGTGTAAGCGGGAGATCAGGCGGGGAGCTGTTTTTT.

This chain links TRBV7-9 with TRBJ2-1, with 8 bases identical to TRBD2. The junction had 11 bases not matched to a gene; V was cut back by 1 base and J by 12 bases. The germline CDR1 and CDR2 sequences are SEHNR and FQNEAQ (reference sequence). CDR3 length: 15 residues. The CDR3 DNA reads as TGTGCCAGCAGCTTAGTGGGCCGGGAGGGTGTGGTGCAGTTCTTC. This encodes CASSLVGREGVVQFF.

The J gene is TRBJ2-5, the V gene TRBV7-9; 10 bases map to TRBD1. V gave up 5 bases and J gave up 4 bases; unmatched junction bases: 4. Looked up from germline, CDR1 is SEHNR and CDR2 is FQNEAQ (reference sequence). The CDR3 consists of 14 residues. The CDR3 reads CASSSWTGGETQYF. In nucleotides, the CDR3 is TGTGCCAGCAGCAGCTGGACAGGGGGAGAGACCCAGTACTTC.

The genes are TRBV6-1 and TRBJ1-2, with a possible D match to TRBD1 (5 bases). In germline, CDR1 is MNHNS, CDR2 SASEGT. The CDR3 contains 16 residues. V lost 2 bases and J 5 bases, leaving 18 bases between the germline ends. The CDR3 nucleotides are TGTGCCAGCAGTGAAATAGGAGGGGTCCAGGGATATGGCTACACCTTC. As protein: CASSEIGGVQGYGYTF.

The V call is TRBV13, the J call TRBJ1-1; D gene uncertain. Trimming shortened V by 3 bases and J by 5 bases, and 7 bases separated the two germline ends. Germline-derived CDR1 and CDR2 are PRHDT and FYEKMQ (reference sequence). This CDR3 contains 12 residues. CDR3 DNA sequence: TGTGCCAGCAGCTTTCTTATTACTGAAGCTTTCTTT. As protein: CASSFLITEAFF.

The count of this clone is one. The CDR3 here is CASSQGVGAETGELFF. For the CDR3, the DNA is TGCGCCAGCAGCCAAGGGGTAGGAGCGGAGACCGGGGAGCTGTTTTTT. The chain employs TRBV4-1 and TRBJ2-2; a possible D gene is TRBD2 (5 bases). Germline V gene sequence: CDR1 MGHRA, CDR2 YSYEKL. The length of the CDR3 is 16 residues. V lost 1 base and J 5 bases, leaving 14 bases between the germline ends.

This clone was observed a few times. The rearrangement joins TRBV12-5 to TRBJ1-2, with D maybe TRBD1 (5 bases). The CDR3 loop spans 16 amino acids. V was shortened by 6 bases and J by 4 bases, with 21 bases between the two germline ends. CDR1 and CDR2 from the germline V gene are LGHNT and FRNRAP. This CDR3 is CASGPSGGEVSYGYTF. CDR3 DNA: TGTGCTAGTGGCCCGAGTGGGGGGGAGGTGTCCTATGGCTACACCTTC. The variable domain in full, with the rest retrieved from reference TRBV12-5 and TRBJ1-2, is DARVTQTPRHKVTEMGQEVTMRCQPILGHNTVFWYRQTMMQGLELLAYFRNRAPLDDSGMPKDRFSAEMPDATLATLKIQPSEPRDSAVYFCASGPSGGEVSYGYTFGSGTRLTVV.

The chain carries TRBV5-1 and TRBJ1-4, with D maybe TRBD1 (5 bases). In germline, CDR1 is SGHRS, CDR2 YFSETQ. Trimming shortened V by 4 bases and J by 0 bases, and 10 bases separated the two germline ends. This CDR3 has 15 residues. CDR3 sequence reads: CASSPAGATNEKLFF. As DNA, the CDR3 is TGCGCCAGCAGCCCTGCGGGGGCAACTAATGAAAAACTGTTTTTT.

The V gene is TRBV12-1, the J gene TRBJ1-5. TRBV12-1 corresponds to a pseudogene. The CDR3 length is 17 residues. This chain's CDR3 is CASSFARPKRGNQPQHF. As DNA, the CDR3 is TGTGCCAGCAGCTTTGCGCGCCCGAAGAGAGGGAATCAGCCCCAGCATTTT.

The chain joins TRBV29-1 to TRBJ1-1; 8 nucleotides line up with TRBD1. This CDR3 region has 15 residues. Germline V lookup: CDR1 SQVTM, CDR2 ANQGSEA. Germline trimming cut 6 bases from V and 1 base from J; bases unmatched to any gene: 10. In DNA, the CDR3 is TGCAGCGTAAATACGGACAGGGAGGAGAACACTGAAGCTTTCTTT. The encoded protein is CSVNTDREENTEAFF.

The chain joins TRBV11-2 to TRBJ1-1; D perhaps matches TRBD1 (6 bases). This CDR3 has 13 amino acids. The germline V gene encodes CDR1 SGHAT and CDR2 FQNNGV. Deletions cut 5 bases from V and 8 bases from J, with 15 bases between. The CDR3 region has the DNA TGTGCCAGCAGCGGTACAGGGAGGGGCGAAGCTTTCTTT. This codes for CASSGTGRGEAFF.

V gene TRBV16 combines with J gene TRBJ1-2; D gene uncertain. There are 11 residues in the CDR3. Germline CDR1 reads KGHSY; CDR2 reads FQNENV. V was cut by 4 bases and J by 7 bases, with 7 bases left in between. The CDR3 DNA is TGTGCCAGCAGCCCCGGTGGTGGCTACACCTTC. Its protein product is CASSPGGGYTF.

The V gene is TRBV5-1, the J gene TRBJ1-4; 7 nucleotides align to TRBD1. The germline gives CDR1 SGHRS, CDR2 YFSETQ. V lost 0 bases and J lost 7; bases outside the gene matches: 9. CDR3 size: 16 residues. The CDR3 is CASSLAHRQGSEKLFF. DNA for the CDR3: TGCGCCAGCAGCTTGGCCCATCGACAGGGTAGTGAAAAACTGTTTTTT.

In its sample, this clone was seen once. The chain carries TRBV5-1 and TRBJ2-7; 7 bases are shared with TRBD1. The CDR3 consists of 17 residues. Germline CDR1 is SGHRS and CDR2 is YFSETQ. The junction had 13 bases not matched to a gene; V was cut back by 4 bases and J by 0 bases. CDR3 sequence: CASSGDPGTEASYEQYF. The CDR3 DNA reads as TGCGCCAGCAGCGGGGACCCCGGGACAGAAGCCTCCTACGAGCAGTACTTC.